This passage covers 18 T cell receptor beta chains from one sample sequenced in a study of tumor-infiltrating lymphocytes in primary liver carcinoma. Germline DNA was also extracted, and blood RNA derived from unsorted whole blood. Starting material of roughly 550 ng total RNA yielded TCR beta cDNA via a constant-region primer. Three nested multiplex PCR rounds, a slightly modified ARM-PCR method, built the TCR beta libraries. Primers for the first two PCR rounds were TRBV1-TRBV30 forward primers and a C-beta reverse primer (roughly 10 cycles per round). TCRdb analysed the multiplex PCR reads with MiXCR anew, one entry per CDR3 protein. The sample gives about 200,000 distinct CDR3 sequences, roughly 61% of which show up once; approximately 6.6% is in the top ten. The sequencing input was peripheral blood. Receptor source: a woman aged 55-69 years with primary liver carcinoma and hepatitis B virus infection.

As concerns this clonotype: One base away lies a much larger clone, so this may be a sequencing read error. The chain recombines TRBV6-1 with TRBJ2-7; D might be TRBD2 (6 bases). The CDR3 has 13 residues. Per germline, CDR1 MNHNS and CDR2 SASEGT. The CDR3 DNA is TGTGCCATCAACCGGGACTCCTCCTACGAGCACTACTTC. This codes for CAINRDSSYEHYF.

The chain has TRBV7-9 and TRBJ2-5, with 16 bases fitting TRBD2. Germline V gene lookup returns CDR1 SEHNR and CDR2 FQNEAQ (reference sequence). The CDR3 spans 17 residues. V was pared by 5 bases and J by 1 base, with 4 bases of the junction left unmatched. This CDR3 is CASSLGTSGRVQETQYF. Here the CDR3 DNA reads TGTGCCAGCAGCCTCGGGACTAGCGGGAGGGTCCAAGAGACCCAGTACTTC.

Notes on this clonotype: This may come from a read error, since a much larger clone is one base off. The chain couples TRBV5-6 to TRBJ1-5; tentative D call: TRBD1 (5 bases). The V end was cut by 2 bases, the J end by 3 bases, with 12 bases between. This CDR3 spans 15 amino acids. The germline V gene has CDR1 SGHDT and CDR2 YYEEEE. The CDR3 DNA sequence: TGTGCCAGCAGCTTTGAGGGGTCGAACAATCAGCCCCAGCATTTT. It is translated as CASSFEGSNNQPQHF.

Note on this clonotype: The junction and the germline gene differ at one end; a read error may be behind it. The rearrangement uses TRBV11-1 and TRBJ2-2, with D unresolved. The CDR3 is 17 residues long. The germline gives CDR1 SGHAT, CDR2 FQDESV (reference sequence). The CDR3 sequence: CTSSLEDHTSNAGELFF. The CDR3 nucleotides are TGTACCAGCAGCTTAGAGGACCACACGTCGAACGCCGGGGAGCTGTTTTTT.

The sample holds one count of this clonotype. A read error is possible here, since a much larger clone lies one base away. This chain links TRBV4-2 with TRBJ1-1; D ambiguous. This CDR3 has 14 amino acids. Per germline, CDR1 LGHNA and CDR2 YNFKEQ. DNA for the CDR3: TGTGTCAGCAGCCAAGATAGAAAAGTTTCTGAAGCTTTCTTT. Translating it yields CVSSQDRKVSEAFF.

As to this clonotype: A much larger clone lies a single base off, so this may be a read error. The chain links TRBV6-6 to TRBJ2-2; TRBD1 aligns across 9 bases. The CDR3 spans 14 residues. The V gene's germline CDR1 is MNHNY and CDR2 SVGAGI (reference sequence). CDR3 sequence reads: CASRGQGPTWELFF. The CDR3 nucleotides read TGTGCCAGCAGGGGACAGGGACCCACCTGGGAGCTGTTTTTT.

In the case of this clonotype: A clone one base away is much larger, so this may be a read error. The CDR3 here is CASSGQGVVGNTESFF. The CDR3 DNA reads as TGTGCCAGCAGTGGACAGGGAGTCGTAGGTAACACTGAATCTTTCTTT. This chain links TRBV6-5 with TRBJ1-1, with TRBD1 identical over 8 bases. Germline V gene data show CDR1 as MNHEY and CDR2 as SVGAGI. The CDR3 extends over 16 amino acids.

This clonotype was detected ten times or more. V is TRBV4-1 and J is TRBJ1-5, with 12 positions matching TRBD1. J lost 6 bases, V lost 3 bases, and 6 bases had no gene match. The CDR3 consists of 16 residues. CDR1 and CDR2 (germline): MGHRA, YSYEKL. CDR3 sequence reads: CASSQMGTGGGQPQHF. The CDR3 DNA reads TGCGCCAGCAGCCAGATGGGGACAGGGGGCGGTCAGCCCCAGCATTTT.

The chain joins TRBV10-3 to TRBJ1-1; unclear D gene. Trimming removed 8 bases from V and 3 bases from J, with 19 bases in between. Germline-derived CDR1 and CDR2 are ENHRY and SYGVKD. CDR3 length: 15 residues. The CDR3 bases are TGTGCCATCTCCGGGATAGGGAGGGCGGACACTGAAGCTTTCTTT. This sequence encodes CAISGIGRADTEAFF.

As for this clonotype: Without the conserved terminal phenylalanine or tryptophan, this CDR3 likely stems from a read error. The chain is built from TRBV30 and TRBJ2-7, with D possibly being TRBD1 or TRBD2 (5 bases each). Germline CDR1 is GTSNPN and CDR2 is SVGIG (reference sequence). The V gene lost 4 bases and the J gene lost 6 bases, with 22 bases spanning the gap. The CDR3 totals 15 residues. CDR3 amino acids: CAWITPRGEAREQYI. CDR3 DNA sequence: TGTGCCTGGATCACTCCAAGAGGGGAAGCTCGCGAGCAGTACATC.

This clonotype was counted a single time. The germline gene is not matched at one end of the junction; a read error may be the cause. This sequence joins TRBV12-3 or TRBV12-4 and TRBJ1-4, with D possibly matching TRBD1 (6 bases). CDR3 length equals 11 residues. The chain's CDR3 is CASTLGGHLFF. In DNA form, the CDR3 reads TGTGCCAGCACTTTAGGGGGACACCTGTTTTTT.

Notes on this clonotype: The CDR3 end shows no conserved phenylalanine or tryptophan, and so a read error is likely. Because the CDR3's place on the DNA is in doubt, the DNA is left out and the CDR3 is given as listed by TCRdb. This sequence joins TRBV11-3 and TRBJ2-7. The CDR3 sequence runs 14 residues, both termini included. Germline V gene sequence: CDR1 SGHNT, CDR2 YENEEA. The CDR3 loop reads CASSLDIVIPDLHS.

Regarding this clonotype: The CDR3 does not end in the conserved phenylalanine or tryptophan, so this is likely a read error. CDR3 sequence (DNA): TGTGTCAGCAGTTATCCTAGCGGGAGGGCCAAGGGGGAGCTGTTTGTT. This encodes CVSSYPSGRAKGELFV. V usage is TRBV6-5 and J usage is TRBJ2-2, with 12 nucleotides matching TRBD2. From germline, CDR1 is MNHEY and CDR2 SVGAGI. CDR3 size: 16 residues.

This chain connects TRBV29-1 to TRBJ1-1, with D maybe TRBD1 (6 bases). Germline V CDR1 and CDR2: SQVTM, ANQGSEA. This CDR3 is 13 amino acids long. V was cut by 7 bases and J by 1 base, with 13 bases left in between. The CDR3 protein is CSEDSGKNTEAFF. CDR3 sequence (DNA): TGCAGCGAGGACAGTGGAAAGAACACTGAAGCTTTCTTT. Based on the CDR3 plus reference TRBV29-1 and TRBJ1-1, the full variable domain is SAVISQKPSRDICQRGTSLTIQCQVDSQVTMMFWYRQQPGQSLTLIATANQGSEATYESGFVIDKFPISRPNLTFSTLTVSNMSPEDSSIYLCSEDSGKNTEAFFGQGTRLTVV.

DNA for the CDR3: TGTGCCAACTGCTTAAATGCCAATGAGCAGTTCTTC. This gives the protein CANCLNANEQFF. The chain carries TRBV11-3 and TRBJ2-1; D gene uncertain. This CDR3 is 12 amino acids long. V was pared by 10 bases and J by 6 bases, with 13 bases between. CDR1 is SGHNT and CDR2 is YENEEA in the germline V gene.

This clonotype was seen ten or more times. The chain is built from TRBV5-4 and TRBJ2-7; D call uncertain. The V gene's germline CDR1 is SGHNT and CDR2 YYREEE (reference sequence). This CDR3 has 14 residues. With 0 bases removed from V and 2 bases from J, the gap between germline ends came to 9 bases. In nucleotides, the CDR3 is TGTGCCAGCAGCTTGGATGGGGAACCCTACGAGCAGTACTTC. Protein product: CASSLDGEPYEQYF.

This clonotype has ten or more counts. The rearrangement uses TRBV10-3 and TRBJ2-3; a possible D gene is TRBD2 (5 bases). Trimming took 0 bases from V and 4 from J, leaving 8 bases between them. The CDR3 loop spans 14 amino acids. Germline-derived CDR1 and CDR2 are ENHRY and SYGVKD. The CDR3 DNA reads as TGTGCCATCAGTGAGTCCCCTAGCCCAGATACGCAGTATTTT. Its translation: CAISESPSPDTQYF.

Of note for this clonotype: Just one base apart from a much larger clone, this may be a read error. The V gene is TRBV15, the J gene TRBJ2-2; D is perhaps TRBD2 (5 bases). CDR1 is LNHNV and CDR2 is YYDKDF in the germline V gene (reference sequence). The CDR3 contains 14 residues. The CDR3 protein is CVTSETTNTGELFF. CDR3 DNA sequence: TGTGTCACCAGCGAGACTACGAACACCGGGGAGCTGTTTTTT.